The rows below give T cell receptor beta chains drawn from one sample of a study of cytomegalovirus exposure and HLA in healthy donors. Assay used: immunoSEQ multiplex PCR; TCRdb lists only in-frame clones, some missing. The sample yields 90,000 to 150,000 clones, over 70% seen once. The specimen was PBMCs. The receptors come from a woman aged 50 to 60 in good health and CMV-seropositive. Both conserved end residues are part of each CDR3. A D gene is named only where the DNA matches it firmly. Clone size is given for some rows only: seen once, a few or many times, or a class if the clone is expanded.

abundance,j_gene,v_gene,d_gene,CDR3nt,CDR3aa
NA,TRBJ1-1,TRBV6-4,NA,TGTGCCAGCAGCCCTCCGGGGGGAAGGGACCACACTGAAGCTTTCTTT,CASSPPGGRDHTEAFF
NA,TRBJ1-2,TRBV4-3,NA,TGCGCCAGCAGCCAAGAAGGGCAGGGTACCTATGGCTACACCTTC,CASSQEGQGTYGYTF
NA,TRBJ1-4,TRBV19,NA,TGTGCCAGTAGTAAACAGGTTATCGATGAAAAACTGTTTTTT,CASSKQVIDEKLFF
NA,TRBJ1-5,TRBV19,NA,TGTGCCAGTAGTATGGACAGACATCAGCCCCAGCATTTT,CASSMDRHQPQHF
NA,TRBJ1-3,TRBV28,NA,TGTGCCAGCAGTTTGGTATCGACATTCTCTGGAAACACCATATATTTT,CASSLVSTFSGNTIYF
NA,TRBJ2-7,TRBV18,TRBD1,TGTGCCAGCTCACCTACAGGGGGAATGTCCTACGAGCAGTACTTC,CASSPTGGMSYEQYF
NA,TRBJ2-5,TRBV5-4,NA,TGTGCCAGCAGCTCGCACAACCAAGAGACCCAGTACTTC,CASSSHNQETQYF
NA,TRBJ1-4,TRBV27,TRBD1,TGTGCCAGCAGCCGACAGGGCTATTCTGAAAAACTGTTTTTT,CASSRQGYSEKLFF
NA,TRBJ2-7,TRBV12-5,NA,TGTGCTAGTGCTCGGGAAGGGGAGCAGTACTTC,CASAREGEQYF
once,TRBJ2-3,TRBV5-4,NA,TGTGCCAGCAGCTACAGGGTGGCAGTTTCGGATACGCAGTATTTT,CASSYRVAVSDTQYF
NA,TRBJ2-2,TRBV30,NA,TGTGCCTGGAGTAGGGGGGGTGGGGGGAACACCGGGGAGCTGTTTTTT,CAWSRGGGGNTGELFF
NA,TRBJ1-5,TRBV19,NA,TGTGCCAGTAGTACCGGCAGGGTCGCGGAGCCCCAGCATTTT,CASSTGRVAEPQHF
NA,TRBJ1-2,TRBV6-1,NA,TGTGCCAGCAGTGAAGGTTGGGGGGTTAACTATGGCTACACCTTC,CASSEGWGVNYGYTF
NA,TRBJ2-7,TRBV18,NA,TGTGCCAGCTCACCGGGGCAGCTGCGCTCCTACGAGCAGTACTTC,CASSPGQLRSYEQYF
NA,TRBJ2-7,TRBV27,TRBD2,TGTGCCAGCAGTGTGACTAGCGGGTCCTACGAGCAGTACTTC,CASSVTSGSYEQYF
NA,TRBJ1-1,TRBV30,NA,TGTGCCTTCTCGGGGGGAGCTGAAGCTTTCTTT,CAFSGGAEAFF
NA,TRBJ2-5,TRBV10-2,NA,TGCGCCAGCAGTGATTGGGCGGGCCAAGAGACCCAGTACTTC,CASSDWAGQETQYF
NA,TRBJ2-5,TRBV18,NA,TGTGCCAGCTCACCACAACTAGTAGGTGAGACCCAGTACTTC,CASSPQLVGETQYF
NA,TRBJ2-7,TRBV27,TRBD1,TGTGCCAGCAGACTGGGACAGGGTGAATACGAGCAGTACTTC,CASRLGQGEYEQYF